A single sample is the source of the 13 T cell receptor beta chains below, sequenced in a study of cytomegalovirus exposure and HLA in healthy donors (dated by TCRdb to the late 2010s). Preparation of the library involved the immunoSEQ multiplex PCR assay. A mixture of 60 forward primers for TCR Vbeta segments and 13 reverse primers for TCR Jbeta segments was used in the multiplex PCR. TCRdb took this table from immuneACCESS and kept in-frame rearrangements with V and J called. Such tables lack part of the clones; where checked against another copy, unresolved V genes explain under half of the gap, and the rest is unexplained. The sample data list around 92,000 clones, and 81% of these were observed just once. The ten largest clones add up to about 1.2% of the sample. What was sequenced was PBMCs. The source of these receptors is a girl aged 2 to 10 in good health and CMV-seropositive.

This chain joins TRBV5-4 and TRBJ2-1; TRBD1 agrees at 9 bases. V shed 2 bases and J 4 bases; nucleotides not matched to a gene: 4. The germline V gene encodes CDR1 SGHNT and CDR2 YYREEE (reference sequence). CDR3 length: 15 amino acids. CDR3: CASSLRTGAYNEQFF. The DNA for the CDR3 is TGTGCCAGCAGCTTACGGACAGGGGCATACAATGAGCAGTTCTTC.

The CDR3 nucleotides read TGTGCCACCAGCACGAGAAGGCCGGGACAGGGGAATGAAAAACTGTTTTTT. It encodes CATSTRRPGQGNEKLFF. The rearrangement links TRBV15 to TRBJ1-4; 10 positions agree with TRBD1. The CDR3 runs 17 residues. Germline CDR1 and CDR2: LNHNV and YYDKDF (reference sequence). The V and J ends lost 4 bases and 5 bases, in that order; junction bases with no gene match: 10.

This chain connects TRBV10-3 to TRBJ1-1, with a possible D match to TRBD1 (6 bases). CDR3 length: 14 amino acids. V was pared by 4 bases and J by 4 bases, with 13 bases between. The V gene's germline CDR1 is ENHRY and CDR2 SYGVKD. CDR3: CAISGTGSGTEAFF. The CDR3 nucleotides read TGTGCCATCAGTGGTACAGGGTCGGGCACTGAAGCTTTCTTT.

This clone turned up a few times. The chain uses TRBV28 and TRBJ1-3, with 9 bases fitting TRBD1. CDR1 and CDR2 (germline): MDHEN, SYDVKM. The CDR3 extends over 17 amino acids. V lost 7 bases, J lost 2 bases, and 12 bases stayed unmatched. CDR3 in DNA: TGTGCCAGCACCCCCCATCAGAGGACAGGGGCTGGAAACACCATATATTTT. As protein: CASTPHQRTGAGNTIYF. Combining the CDR3 with reference TRBV28 and TRBJ1-3 gives the whole variable domain DVKVTQSSRYLVKRTGEKVFLECVQDMDHENMFWYRQDPGLGLRLIYFSYDVKMKEKGDIPEGYSVSREKKERFSLILESASTNQTSMYLCASTPHQRTGAGNTIYFGEGSWLTVV.

This clone was counted once. The chain has TRBV7-9 and TRBJ2-5; perhaps TRBD2 as D (6 bases). Trimming cost V 6 bases and J 1 base, with 9 bases left between them. The CDR3 runs 13 residues. Per the germline V gene, CDR1 is SEHNR and CDR2 is FQNEAQ (reference sequence). The CDR3 DNA is TGTGCCAGCAGGAGGACTACCCAAGAGACCCAGTACTTC. Protein product: CASRRTTQETQYF.

This chain links TRBV7-2 with TRBJ2-7, with TRBD2 identical over 15 bases. The V gene end was trimmed by 5 bases and the J gene end by 4 bases; junction bases not matched to a gene: 15. Germline loops: CDR1 SGHTA, CDR2 FQGNSA. The length of the CDR3 is 19 residues. The CDR3 sequence: CASSGIRGLAGGPGYEQYF. The CDR3 DNA reads as TGTGCCAGCAGCGGGATTCGAGGACTAGCGGGAGGGCCTGGGTACGAGCAGTACTTC.

In DNA, the CDR3 is TGTGCCAGCAACCTAAACCCGGGACAGGGGGTAGCTGAAGCTTTCTTT. This codes for CASNLNPGQGVAEAFF. The V and J genes are TRBV7-8 and TRBJ1-1, with 11 positions matching TRBD1. The CDR3 is made up of 16 amino acids. CDR1 SGHVS and CDR2 FQNEAQ come from the germline V gene. V lost 7 bases to trimming and J lost 6 bases; unmatched junction nucleotides: 13.

J is TRBJ2-1 and V is TRBV18, with a tentative D call TRBD1 (5 bases). With 0 bases removed from V and 6 bases from J, the gap between germline ends came to 12 bases. This CDR3 has 15 amino acids. Germline CDR1 reads KGHSH; CDR2 reads LQKENI. The DNA for the CDR3 is TGTGCCAGCTCACCACCGGGGCTAGAAGGCAATGAGCAGTTCTTC. Protein product: CASSPPGLEGNEQFF.

The gene calls are TRBV15 and TRBJ1-1; no firm D call. CDR3 length: 16 residues. V lost 1 base and J lost 0, with 12 bases in between. CDR1 is LNHNV and CDR2 is YYDKDF in the germline V gene (reference sequence). The CDR3 loop is CATSRGDSTVNTEAFF. In nucleotides, the CDR3 is TGTGCCACCAGCAGAGGTGATTCCACAGTGAACACTGAAGCTTTCTTT. Based on the CDR3 plus reference TRBV15 and TRBJ1-1, the full variable domain is DAMVIQNPRYQVTQFGKPVTLSCSQTLNHNVMYWYQQKSSQAPKLLFHYYDKDFNNEADTPDNFQSRRPNTSFCFLDIRSPGLGDTAMYLCATSRGDSTVNTEAFFGQGTRLTVV.

V usage is TRBV4-1 and J usage is TRBJ2-3, with 10 bases fitting TRBD1. From germline, CDR1 is MGHRA and CDR2 YSYEKL. CDR3 size: 16 residues. V dropped 1 base and J dropped 6; count of bases not matched to a gene: 7. CDR3 in DNA: TGCGCCAGCAGCCAAGTCTGGACAGGGGGGGTGGATACGCAGTATTTT. Translated, it gives CASSQVWTGGVDTQYF.

V usage is TRBV28 and J usage is TRBJ1-1; D is uncertain. The CDR3 has 11 amino acids. CDR1 and CDR2 (germline): MDHEN, SYDVKM. CDR3 amino acids: CVAGVNTEAFF. For the CDR3, the DNA is TGTGTGGCCGGGGTGAACACTGAAGCTTTCTTT. The variable domain in full, completed from reference TRBV28 and TRBJ1-1, reads DVKVTQSSRYLVKRTGEKVFLECVQDMDHENMFWYRQDPGLGLRLIYFSYDVKMKEKGDIPEGYSVSREKKERFSLILESASTNQTSMYLCVAGVNTEAFFGQGTRLTVV.

The chain combines TRBV28 with TRBJ1-5; TRBD1 aligns across 9 bases. This CDR3 has 14 amino acids. Trimming removed 4 bases from V and 6 bases from J; junction bases left unmatched: 4. CDR1 and CDR2 (germline): MDHEN, SYDVKM. For the CDR3, the DNA is TGTGCCAGCAGTTGGTGGACAGGGGTTCAGCCCCAGCATTTT. It codes for CASSWWTGVQPQHF.

J is TRBJ2-6 and V is TRBV30; D ambiguous. The germline V gene encodes CDR1 GTSNPN and CDR2 SVGIG (reference sequence). Trimming removed 8 bases from V and 1 base from J, with 6 bases in between. This CDR3 comprises 12 residues. In nucleotides, the CDR3 is TGTGCCCGGACGTCTGGGGCCAACGTCCTGACTTTC. This sequence encodes CARTSGANVLTF.